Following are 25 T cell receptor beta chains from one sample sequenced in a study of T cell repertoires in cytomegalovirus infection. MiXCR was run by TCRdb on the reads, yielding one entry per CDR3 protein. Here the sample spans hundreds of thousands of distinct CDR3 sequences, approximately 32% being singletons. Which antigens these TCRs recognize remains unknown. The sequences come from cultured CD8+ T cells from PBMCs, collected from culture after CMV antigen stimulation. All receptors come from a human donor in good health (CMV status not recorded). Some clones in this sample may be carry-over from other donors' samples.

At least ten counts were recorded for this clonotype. The CDR3 region is CASSLGTSGGHEQFF. The DNA of the CDR3 is TGTGCCAGCAGCTTAGGAACTAGCGGGGGCCATGAGCAGTTCTTC. The chain employs TRBV7-8 and TRBJ2-1; TRBD2 matches at 11 bases. The V gene end was trimmed by 1 base and the J gene end by 8 bases; junction bases not matched to a gene: 4. This CDR3 region has 15 residues. Looked up from germline, CDR1 is SGHVS and CDR2 is FQNEAQ.

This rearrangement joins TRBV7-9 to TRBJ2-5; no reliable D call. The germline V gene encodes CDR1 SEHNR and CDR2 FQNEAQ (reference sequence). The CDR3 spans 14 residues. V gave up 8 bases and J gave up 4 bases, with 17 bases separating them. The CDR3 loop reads CASEMAELLETQYF. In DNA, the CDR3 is TGTGCCAGCGAAATGGCGGAACTCCTAGAGACCCAGTACTTC.

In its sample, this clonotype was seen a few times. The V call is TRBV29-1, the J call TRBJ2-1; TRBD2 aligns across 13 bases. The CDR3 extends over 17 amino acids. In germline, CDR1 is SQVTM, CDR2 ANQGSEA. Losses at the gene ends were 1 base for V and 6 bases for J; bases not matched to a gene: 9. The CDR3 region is CSVEAEIGLAGVNEQFF. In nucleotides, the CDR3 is TGCAGCGTTGAAGCGGAAATCGGACTAGCGGGGGTCAATGAGCAGTTCTTC.

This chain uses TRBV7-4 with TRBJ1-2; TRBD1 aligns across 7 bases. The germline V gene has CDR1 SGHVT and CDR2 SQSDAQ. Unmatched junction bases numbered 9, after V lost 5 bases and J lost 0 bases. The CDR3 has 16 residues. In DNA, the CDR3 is TGTGCCAGCAGCCCCTCGGGACAGACCTCTAACTATGGCTACACCTTC. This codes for CASSPSGQTSNYGYTF. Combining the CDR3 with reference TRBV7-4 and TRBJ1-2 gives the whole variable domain GAGVSQSPRYKVAKRGRDVALRCDSISGHVTLYWYRQTLGQGSEVLTYSQSDAQRDKSGRPSGRFSAERPERSVSTLKIQRTEQGDSAVYLCASSPSGQTSNYGYTFGSGTRLTVV.

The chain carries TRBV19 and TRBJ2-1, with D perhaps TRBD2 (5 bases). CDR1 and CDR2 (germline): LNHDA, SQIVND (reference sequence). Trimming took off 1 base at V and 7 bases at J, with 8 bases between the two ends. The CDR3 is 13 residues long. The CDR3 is CASSIVPGNEQFF. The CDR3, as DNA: TGTGCCAGTAGTATAGTCCCGGGGAATGAGCAGTTCTTC.

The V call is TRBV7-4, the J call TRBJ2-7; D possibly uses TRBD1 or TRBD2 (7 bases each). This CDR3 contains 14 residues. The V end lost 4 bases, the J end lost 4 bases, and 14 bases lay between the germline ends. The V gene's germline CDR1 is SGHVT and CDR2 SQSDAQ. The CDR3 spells CASSSAGQSYEQYV. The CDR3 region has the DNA TGTGCCAGCAGCTCAGCGGGACAGTCGTACGAGCAGTACGTC.

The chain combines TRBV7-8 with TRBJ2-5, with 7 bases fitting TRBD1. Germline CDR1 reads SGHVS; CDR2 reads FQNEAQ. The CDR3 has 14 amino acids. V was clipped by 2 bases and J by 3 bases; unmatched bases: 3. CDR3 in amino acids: CASSLSDREETQYF. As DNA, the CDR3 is TGTGCCAGCAGCTTATCAGACAGGGAAGAGACCCAGTACTTC.

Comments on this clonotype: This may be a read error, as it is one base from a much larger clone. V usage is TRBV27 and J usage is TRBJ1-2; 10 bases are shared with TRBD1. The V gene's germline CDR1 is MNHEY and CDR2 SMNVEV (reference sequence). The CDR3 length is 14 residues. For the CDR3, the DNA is TGTGCCAGCAGTTTAGGACAGGGGGTCTATGACTACACCTTC. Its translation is CASSLGQGVYDYTF.

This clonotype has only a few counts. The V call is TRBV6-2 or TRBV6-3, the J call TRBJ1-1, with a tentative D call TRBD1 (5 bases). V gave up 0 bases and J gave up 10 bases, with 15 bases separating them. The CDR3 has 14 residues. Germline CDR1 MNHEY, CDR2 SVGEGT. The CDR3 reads CASSYSWDPKGAFF. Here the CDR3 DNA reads TGTGCCAGCAGTTACTCCTGGGACCCCAAGGGAGCTTTCTTT.

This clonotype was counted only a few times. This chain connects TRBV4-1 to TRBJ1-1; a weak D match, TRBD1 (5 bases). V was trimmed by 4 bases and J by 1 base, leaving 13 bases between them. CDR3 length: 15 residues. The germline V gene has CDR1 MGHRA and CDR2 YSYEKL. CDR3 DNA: TGCGCCAGCAGCCCCCCGGAGGGGCGGAACACTGAAGCTTTCTTT. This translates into CASSPPEGRNTEAFF.

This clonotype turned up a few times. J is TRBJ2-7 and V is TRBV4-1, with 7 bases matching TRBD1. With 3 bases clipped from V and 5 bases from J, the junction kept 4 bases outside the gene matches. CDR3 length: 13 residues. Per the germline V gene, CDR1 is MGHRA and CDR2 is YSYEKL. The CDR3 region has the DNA TGCGCCAGCAGCCACGCTACAGGGGACGAGCAGTACTTC. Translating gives CASSHATGDEQYF.

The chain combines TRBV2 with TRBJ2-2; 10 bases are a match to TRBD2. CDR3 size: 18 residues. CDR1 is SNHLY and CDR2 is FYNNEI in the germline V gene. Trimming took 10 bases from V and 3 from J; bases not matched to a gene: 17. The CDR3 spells CAILVALAGAIDTGELFF. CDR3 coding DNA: TGTGCCATCCTAGTCGCGCTAGCGGGAGCAATAGACACCGGGGAGCTGTTTTTT.

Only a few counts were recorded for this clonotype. The CDR3 region is CASGFTGSIGYTF. CDR3 sequence (DNA): TGTGCTAGTGGTTTTACAGGTTCTATTGGCTACACCTTC. The chain recombines TRBV12-5 with TRBJ1-2, with D possibly matching TRBD1 (5 bases). Trimming removed 3 bases at V and 7 bases at J, with 12 bases between. CDR1 LGHNT and CDR2 FRNRAP come from the germline V gene. CDR3 length: 13 residues.

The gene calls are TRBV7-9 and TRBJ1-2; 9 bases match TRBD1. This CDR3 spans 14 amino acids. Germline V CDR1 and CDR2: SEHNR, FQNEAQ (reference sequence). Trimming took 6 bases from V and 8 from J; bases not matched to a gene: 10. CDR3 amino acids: CASSLDRGREGYTF. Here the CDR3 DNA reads TGTGCCAGCAGTTTGGACAGGGGTAGAGAAGGCTACACCTTC.

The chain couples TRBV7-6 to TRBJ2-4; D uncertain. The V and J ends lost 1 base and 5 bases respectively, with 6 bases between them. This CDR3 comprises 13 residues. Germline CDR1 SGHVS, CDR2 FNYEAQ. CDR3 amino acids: CASSLGDQNIQYF. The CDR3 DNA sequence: TGTGCCAGCAGCTTAGGTGACCAAAACATTCAGTACTTC.

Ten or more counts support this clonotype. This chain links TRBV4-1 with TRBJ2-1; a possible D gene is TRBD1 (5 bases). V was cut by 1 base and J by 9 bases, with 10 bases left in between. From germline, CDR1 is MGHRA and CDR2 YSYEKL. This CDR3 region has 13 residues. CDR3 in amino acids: CASSQVSRGEQFF. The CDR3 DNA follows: TGCGCCAGCAGCCAAGTGAGTAGGGGTGAGCAGTTCTTC.

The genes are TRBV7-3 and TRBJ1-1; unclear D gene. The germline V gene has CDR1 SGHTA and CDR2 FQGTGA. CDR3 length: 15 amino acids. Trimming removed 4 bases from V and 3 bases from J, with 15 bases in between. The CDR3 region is CASSSYKGSYTEAFF. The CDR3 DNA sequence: TGTGCCAGCAGCTCCTATAAGGGCAGCTACACTGAAGCTTTCTTT. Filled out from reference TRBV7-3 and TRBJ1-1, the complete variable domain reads GAGVSQTPSNKVTEKGKYVELRCDPISGHTALYWYRQSLGQGPEFLIYFQGTGAADDSGLPNDRFFAVRPEGSVSTLKIQRTERGDSAVYLCASSSYKGSYTEAFFGQGTRLTVV.

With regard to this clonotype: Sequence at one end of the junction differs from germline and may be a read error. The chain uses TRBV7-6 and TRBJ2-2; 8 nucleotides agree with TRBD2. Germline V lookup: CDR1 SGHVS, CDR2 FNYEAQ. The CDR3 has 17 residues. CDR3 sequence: CASSLTAGGTNTGELFF. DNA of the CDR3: TGTGCCAGCAGCCTTACCGCGGGAGGCACGAACACCGGGGAGTTGTTTTTT.

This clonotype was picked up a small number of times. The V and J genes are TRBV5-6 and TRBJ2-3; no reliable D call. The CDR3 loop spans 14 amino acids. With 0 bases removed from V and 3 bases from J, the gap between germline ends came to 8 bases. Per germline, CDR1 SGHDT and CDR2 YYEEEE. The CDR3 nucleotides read TGTGCCAGCAGCTTGGAAGAGTATACAGATACGCAGTATTTT. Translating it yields CASSLEEYTDTQYF.

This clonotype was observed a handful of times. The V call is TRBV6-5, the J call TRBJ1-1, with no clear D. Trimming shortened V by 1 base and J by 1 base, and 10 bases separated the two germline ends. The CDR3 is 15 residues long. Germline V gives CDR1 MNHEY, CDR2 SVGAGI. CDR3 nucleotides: TGTGCCAGCAGTTACTTTGTGGGGTCGAACACTGAAGCTTTCTTT. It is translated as CASSYFVGSNTEAFF.

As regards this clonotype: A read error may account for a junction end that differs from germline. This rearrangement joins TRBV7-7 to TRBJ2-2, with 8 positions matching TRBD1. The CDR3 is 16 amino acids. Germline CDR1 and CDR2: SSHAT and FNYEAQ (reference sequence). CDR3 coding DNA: TGTGCTAGCAGCCCACGTACAGGGGGAAACACCGGGGAGCTGTTTTTT. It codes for CASSPRTGGNTGELFF.

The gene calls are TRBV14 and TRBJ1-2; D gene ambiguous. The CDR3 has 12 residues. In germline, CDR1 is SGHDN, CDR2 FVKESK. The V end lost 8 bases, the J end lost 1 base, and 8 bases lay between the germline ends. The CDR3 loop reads CASADVNYGYTF. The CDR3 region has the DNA TGTGCCAGCGCGGATGTTAACTATGGCTACACCTTC.

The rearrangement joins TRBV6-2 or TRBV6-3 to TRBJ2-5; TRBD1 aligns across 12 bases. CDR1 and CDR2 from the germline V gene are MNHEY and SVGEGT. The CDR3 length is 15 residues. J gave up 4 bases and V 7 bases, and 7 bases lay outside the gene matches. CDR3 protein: CASTRDRGRGETQYF. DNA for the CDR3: TGTGCCAGCACCCGGGACAGGGGGCGCGGAGAGACCCAGTACTTC.

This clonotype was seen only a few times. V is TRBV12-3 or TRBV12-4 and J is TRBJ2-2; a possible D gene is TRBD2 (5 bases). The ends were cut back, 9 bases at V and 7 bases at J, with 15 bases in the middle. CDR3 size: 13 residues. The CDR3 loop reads CARVVLVVGELFF. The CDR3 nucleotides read TGTGCCAGGGTGGTACTAGTGGTCGGGGAGCTGTTTTTT.

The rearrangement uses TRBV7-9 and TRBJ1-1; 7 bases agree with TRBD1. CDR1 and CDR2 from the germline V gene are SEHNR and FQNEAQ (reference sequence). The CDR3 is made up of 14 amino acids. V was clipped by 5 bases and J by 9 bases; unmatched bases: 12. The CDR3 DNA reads TGTGCCAGCAGCCCCCGGGACAGCGTTGGGAAAGCTTTCTTT. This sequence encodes CASSPRDSVGKAFF.